This TCR beta chain was recorded in a study of patients and donors after allogeneic stem cell transplantation. TCRdb used MiXCR to reprocess the RT-PCR reads, holding one entry per CDR3 protein. There are about a million distinct CDR3 sequences in the sample; approximately 19% occur only once, and roughly 6.4% lies in the top ten. The V gene's germline CDR1 is SGHRS and CDR2 YFSETQ. The CDR3 covers 16 residues. Trimming cost V 0 bases and J 4 bases, with 16 bases left between them. Sequencing used blood, either unsorted or a sorted T cell fraction (not recorded which). The rearrangement joins TRBV5-1 to TRBJ1-2; no definite D call. The receptor was derived from a human donor who was either an allogeneic HSCT recipient or a stem cell or donor lymphocyte infusion donor (not recorded which). It is not recorded whose cells these are; they may come from a transplant donor. In DNA form, the CDR3 reads TGCGCCAGCAGCTTGGTGGGGTCCCCTGGAATCTATGGCTACACCTTC. This sequence encodes CASSLVGSPGIYGYTF. The variable domain in full, completed from reference TRBV5-1 and TRBJ1-2, reads KAGVTQTPRYLIKTRGQQVTLSCSPISGHRSVSWYQQTPGQGLQFLFEYFSETQRNKGNFPGRFSGRQFSNSRSEMNVSTLELGDSALYLCASSLVGSPGIYGYTFGSGTRLTVV.